Listed below are T cell receptor beta chains from one sample, sequenced in a study of CD8 T cells in ankylosing spondylitis. Via MiXCR, TCRdb re-called the 5' RACE reads, giving one row per CDR3 protein. The table has nearly 350,000 distinct CDR3 sequences, roughly 14% seen once. What was sequenced was blood, either unsorted or a sorted T cell fraction (not recorded which). These receptors all come from a male donor with ankylosing spondylitis or in good health (not recorded which). Each CDR3 is given with its conserved first and last residue. Each record gives: D gene, V gene, J gene, clone size, CDR3 protein, CDR3 DNA. The D gene is left open where the match is weak. The listing skips clone size in some rows; elsewhere it reads once, few, many or a size class.

d_gene: -
v_gene: TRBV20-1
j_gene: TRBJ2-2
abundance: few
CDR3aa: CSARGGPGELFF
CDR3nt: TGCAGTGCTAGGGGCGGGCCCGGGGAGCTGTTTTTT

d_gene: TRBD2
v_gene: TRBV6-1
j_gene: TRBJ2-3
abundance: -
CDR3aa: CASSPRAGPRDTQYF
CDR3nt: TGTGCCAGCAGTCCGCGAGCGGGACCCCGAGATACGCAGTATTTT

d_gene: -
v_gene: TRBV7-9
j_gene: TRBJ2-1
abundance: -
CDR3aa: CASSLIPQGGDNEQFF
CDR3nt: TGTGCCAGCAGCTTAATCCCCCAGGGGGGCGACAATGAGCAGTTCTTC

d_gene: -
v_gene: TRBV10-3
j_gene: TRBJ2-5
abundance: few
CDR3aa: CAISGGPRETQYF
CDR3nt: TGTGCCATCAGTGGGGGACCTCGAGAGACCCAGTACTTC

d_gene: TRBD2
v_gene: TRBV5-1
j_gene: TRBJ2-1
abundance: -
CDR3aa: CASSWQPGLARNEQFF
CDR3nt: TGCGCCAGCAGCTGGCAACCGGGACTAGCGAGGAATGAGCAGTTCTTC

d_gene: -
v_gene: TRBV21-1
j_gene: TRBJ1-1
abundance: -
CDR3aa: CASTRRGTGAFF
CDR3nt: TGTGCCAGCACCCGTCGGGGGACGGGCGCTTTCTTT

d_gene: -
v_gene: TRBV12-3/TRBV12-4
j_gene: TRBJ1-1
abundance: many
CDR3aa: CASSFQGFGTEAFF
CDR3nt: TGTGCCAGCAGCTTTCAAGGGTTTGGCACTGAAGCTTTCTTT

d_gene: -
v_gene: TRBV6-2/TRBV6-3
j_gene: TRBJ2-1
abundance: -
CDR3aa: CASSYDAGFNNEQFF
CDR3nt: TGTGCCAGCAGTTACGATGCAGGGTTTAACAATGAGCAGTTCTTC

d_gene: -
v_gene: TRBV3-1
j_gene: TRBJ1-4
abundance: few
CDR3aa: CASSLSSVSAEKLFF
CDR3nt: TGTGCCAGCAGCCTCAGCTCCGTGAGTGCGGAAAAACTGTTTTTT

d_gene: TRBD1
v_gene: TRBV5-1
j_gene: TRBJ1-1
abundance: many
CDR3aa: CASSLDRGGTEAFF
CDR3nt: TGCGCCAGCAGCTTGGACAGGGGGGGGACTGAAGCTTTCTTT

d_gene: -
v_gene: TRBV4-1
j_gene: TRBJ2-7
abundance: few
CDR3aa: CASSQVWKGEQYF
CDR3nt: TGCGCCAGCAGCCAAGTATGGAAAGGGGAGCAGTACTTC

d_gene: -
v_gene: TRBV5-1
j_gene: TRBJ1-2
abundance: few
CDR3aa: CASSPRDGGHGYTF
CDR3nt: TGCGCCAGCAGCCCCAGGGACGGCGGGCATGGCTACACCTTC

d_gene: -
v_gene: TRBV10-3
j_gene: TRBJ1-2
abundance: -
CDR3aa: CATEAAANYGYTF
CDR3nt: TGTGCCACCGAGGCGGCGGCTAACTATGGCTACACCTTC

d_gene: TRBD1
v_gene: TRBV12-3/TRBV12-4
j_gene: TRBJ2-5
abundance: many
CDR3aa: CASSFTGQGMETQYF
CDR3nt: TGTGCCAGCAGTTTTACCGGACAGGGAATGGAGACCCAGTACTTC

d_gene: -
v_gene: TRBV5-1
j_gene: TRBJ2-1
abundance: -
CDR3aa: CASSQDEPSYNEQFF
CDR3nt: TGCGCCAGCAGCCAGGACGAGCCCTCCTACAATGAGCAGTTCTTC